Sequencing of this T cell receptor (beta chain) was carried out in a study of T cell responses to AZD1222 COVID-19 vaccine listed by TCRdb under 2021. Turning to the overall study: AZD1222 recipients whose second dose came at about 4 weeks and those whose second dose came at about 12 weeks were combined into one group, since spike-specific TCR depth and breadth did not differ between the two schedules. TCR sequencing was performed for more than 230 trial participants, of whom 200 to 210 were given two doses of AZD1222 and some 25 were given two doses of MenACWY control vaccine. Enrollment into the trials was organized by age into subgroups of 18-55, 56-69 and 70-plus years, and those subgroups contained around 150, 28 and 57 TCR-sequenced participants, respectively. The full study reports these points: The vaccine-associated CD4 TCRs covered the entire spike protein, and the dominant responses fell in regions 160-218 and 743-854. Epitopes outside the regions mutated in the B.1.351 and B.1.1.7 variants were reportedly recognized by nearly half of the unique spike-specific TCRs. Participants were mostly white British and included more females than males, and it was suggested by the authors that clonal diversity may have been underestimated. Only six AZD1222 recipients were SARS-CoV-2 seropositive at baseline, limiting conclusions about previously exposed vaccinees. Because no day 14 peak-response samples were available, repertoires were characterized only after the peak T cell response. Spike-specific TCR breadth and depth rose significantly after two AZD1222 doses compared with day 0 and with MenACWY recipients. In the small 56-69-year group, the increase in depth fell short of significance, most likely because of low power.

Sample time point, as interpreted from the label and publication: baseline before first vaccination. Vaccinee samples were obtained from the UK trials COV001 and COV002, which included a single-blind randomized controlled phase 2/3 trial of AZD1222 (ChAdOx1 nCoV-19) in healthy adults. Trial participant PBMC samples were collected at day 0 and day 28 after the second dose for TCRbeta chain sequencing. The CDR3 regions of human TCRbeta chains were analyzed by immunosequencing. The original pipeline was this. TCRs in the repertoires were matched against a reference library of SARS-CoV-2-specific TCRs that had been generated with the MIRA antigen-specificity platform. Breadth was defined as the fraction of unique TCRs that were SARS-CoV-2-associated, and depth was defined as the fraction of total T cells that were SARS-CoV-2-associated. Each spike-specific TCR was assigned to its reactive spike region and to a CD4 or CD8 class using the MIRA data. Log10-transformed breadth and depth values were compared by one-way ANOVA with Sidak's multiple comparisons tests. Imported from immuneACCESS, the table was reduced by TCRdb to in-frame sequences with V and J called. These copies leave out some clones; in studies compared against another copy, an unresolved V gene accounts for under half, and the cause of the remainder is not known. V and J calls and clone size follow that table, whereas D and trimming were derived from the DNA. Recorded for this sample are around 180,000 clones; about 90% of them occurred a single time. The ten top clones hold 6% to 8.5% of the sample.

CDR1 and CDR2 were assigned from the germline V gene (reference sequence) as SEHNR and FQNEAQ. The CDR3 goes from the cysteine to the phenylalanine over 16 residues. The retained sequence is limited to the CDR3, 48 bases, with the frame set at the first base. The junction carries 12 bases between V and J, which are trimmed by 1 base and 0 bases respectively. This clone was seen a few times. Its cognate antigen has yet to be identified. The input lacks base qualities; no much larger clone sits a single base away. Recombination connected TRBV7-9 to TRBJ1-2; the D gene lacks a confident call. The receptor's source is an adult in good health. Source: peripheral blood, taken on day 0 of AZD1222 vaccination. The nucleotide sequence is TGTGCCAGCAGCTTAGGGGGTGGTAGAGCTAACTATGGCTACACCTTC. Its translation reads: CASSLGGGRANYGYTF.